This T cell receptor beta chain was sequenced during a study of cytomegalovirus exposure and HLA in healthy donors. Whole-study findings and limits: Several of the most significant clusters were apparently associated with common viral pathogens in a later analysis. Previous analysis showed most TCR beta V segments were productive about 87% or about 30% of the time.

For this clone: The target antigen is unknown.

Vbeta (60) and Jbeta (13) primers were used in the PCR. The table came from immunoSEQ multiplex PCR; TCRdb's copy has only in-frame clones and leaves some out. The profile shows about 200,000 clones, about 81% of them singletons. V shed 5 bases and J shed 8 bases, with 24 bases lying between them. The CDR3 loop spans 16 amino acids. Germline lookup yields CDR1 MDHEN and CDR2 SYDVKM. The specimen was PBMCs. The chain combines TRBV28 with TRBJ1-2; a weak D match, TRBD1 (6 bases). The sequence derives from a woman aged 40 to 50 in good health and CMV-seronegative. In DNA form, the CDR3 reads TGTGCCAGCAGTCAGATCCTCAAAAACAGGGTTTGGGGCTACACCTTC. This encodes CASSQILKNRVWGYTF.